Listed here are 15 T cell receptor beta chains from one sample, sequenced in a study of cytomegalovirus exposure and HLA in healthy donors. It was with 60 Vbeta and 13 Jbeta primers that the PCR ran. TCRdb's table, derived via immunoSEQ multiplex PCR, lists solely in-frame clones and lacks some. This sample has fewer than 200,000 clones, with about three quarters found just once. The source material was PBMCs. All receptors come from a man aged 18 to 30 in good health and CMV-seronegative.

The rearrangement joins TRBV5-1 to TRBJ2-3; 8 bases are shared with TRBD1. CDR1 SGHRS and CDR2 YFSETQ come from the germline V gene. The CDR3 is 19 amino acids. V lost 3 bases, J lost 3 bases, and 18 bases stayed unmatched. CDR3 loop: CASSSPDSGGHVGTDTQYF. The CDR3 region has the DNA TGCGCCAGCAGCTCGCCCGACTCAGGGGGCCACGTCGGTACAGATACGCAGTATTTT. Combining the CDR3 with reference TRBV5-1 and TRBJ2-3 gives the whole variable domain KAGVTQTPRYLIKTRGQQVTLSCSPISGHRSVSWYQQTPGQGLQFLFEYFSETQRNKGNFPGRFSGRQFSNSRSEMNVSTLELGDSALYLCASSSPDSGGHVGTDTQYFGPGTRLTVL.

The count of this clone is one. The rearrangement links TRBV2 to TRBJ1-5; D is uncertain. CDR3 length: 15 amino acids. Trimming removed 3 bases from V and 9 bases from J, with 18 bases in between. Germline V gives CDR1 SNHLY, CDR2 FYNNEI. The CDR3 nucleotides are TGTGCCAGCAGTGAGGAGGAAAAGCCCTTGGGGCCCCAGCATTTT. It codes for CASSEEEKPLGPQHF.

The chain links TRBV28 to TRBJ1-4; the match to TRBD1 covers 8 bases. Trimming took 6 bases from V and 6 from J; bases not matched to a gene: 9. Germline CDR1 and CDR2: MDHEN and SYDVKM. The CDR3 loop spans 15 amino acids. In nucleotides, the CDR3 is TGTGCCAGCAGATCAGGACAGGGAAAGTATGAAAAACTGTTTTTT. Amino acids: CASRSGQGKYEKLFF.

The J gene is TRBJ2-7, the V gene TRBV19, with 8 bases lining up with TRBD2. The CDR3 covers 15 residues. Germline V gene data show CDR1 as LNHDA and CDR2 as SQIVND (reference sequence). V trimming: 3 bases; J trimming: 2 bases; junction bases outside the gene matches: 6. The CDR3 DNA follows: TGTGCCAGTAGTATTGGGTCAGCGGGAGCCTACGAGCAGTACTTC. Its translation is CASSIGSAGAYEQYF.

As to this clone: Other nucleotide sequences in the sample specify the same CDR3. This chain uses TRBV9 with TRBJ2-7; D is undetermined. Germline assignment: CDR1 SGDLS and CDR2 YYNGEE. V shed 1 base and J shed 1 base, with 6 bases lying between them. This CDR3 has 13 residues. CDR3 coding DNA: TGTGCCAGCAGCGTACCTTTTTCCTACGAGCAGTACTTC. Protein product: CASSVPFSYEQYF. Filled out from reference TRBV9 and TRBJ2-7, the complete variable domain reads DSGVTQTPKHLITATGQRVTLRCSPRSGDLSVYWYQQSLDQGLQFLIQYYNGEERAKGNILERFSAQQFPDLHSELNLSSLELGDSALYFCASSVPFSYEQYFGPGTRLTVT.

The chain uses TRBV6-1 and TRBJ2-7; 11 positions agree with TRBD2. Losses at the gene ends were 6 bases for V and 4 bases for J; bases not matched to a gene: 8. Per the germline V gene, CDR1 is MNHNS and CDR2 is SASEGT. The CDR3 consists of 15 residues. Written as DNA, the CDR3 is TGTGCCAGCAGGCGAATATTAGCGGGGGGGTACGAGCAGTACTTC. This gives the protein CASRRILAGGYEQYF.

The chain carries TRBV4-3 and TRBJ2-7; TRBD2 is a possible D gene (5 bases). In germline, CDR1 is LGHNA, CDR2 YSLEER. The V end was cut by 0 bases, the J end by 7 bases, with 10 bases between. The CDR3 has 13 amino acids. CDR3 nucleotides: TGCGCCAGCAGCCAAGATAGGAGGTATGAGCAGTACTTC. As protein: CASSQDRRYEQYF.

Only a few counts were recorded for this clone. The chain is built from TRBV5-4 and TRBJ2-7; 14 nucleotides align to TRBD2. The CDR3 runs 15 residues. J gave up 3 bases and V 4 bases, and 3 bases lay outside the gene matches. CDR1 and CDR2 (germline): SGHNT, YYREEE (reference sequence). Here the CDR3 DNA reads TGTGCCAGCAGCCAAGGACTAGCGGGAGGCTACGAGCAGTACTTC. Encoded protein: CASSQGLAGGYEQYF.

The chain recombines TRBV6-5 with TRBJ1-2, with TRBD1 identical over 7 bases. CDR3 length: 15 amino acids. CDR1 and CDR2 (germline): MNHEY, SVGAGI. Trimming took 5 bases from V and 5 from J; bases not matched to a gene: 11. The CDR3 bases are TGTGCCAGCAGTGCAGGGGACAGAGGGGAGTATGGCTACACCTTC. Its protein product is CASSAGDRGEYGYTF.

This clone was detected only a few times. The chain links TRBV5-4 to TRBJ2-1; D may be TRBD1 (6 bases). V lost 0 bases to trimming and J lost 3 bases, with 16 bases between them. CDR1 SGHNT and CDR2 YYREEE come from the germline V gene (reference sequence). The CDR3 contains 17 residues. The CDR3 protein is CASSLEQGRASYNEQFF. CDR3 coding DNA: TGTGCCAGCAGCTTGGAGCAGGGGCGGGCGAGCTACAATGAGCAGTTCTTC.

The J gene is TRBJ2-1, the V gene TRBV19; 8 bases are a match to TRBD1. V lost 1 base to trimming and J lost 2 bases; unmatched junction nucleotides: 1. Germline V gene sequence: CDR1 LNHDA, CDR2 SQIVND (reference sequence). There are 15 residues in the CDR3. The CDR3 loop reads CASSIVTGAYNEQFF. In DNA form, the CDR3 reads TGTGCCAGTAGTATAGTGACAGGGGCCTACAATGAGCAGTTCTTC.

The chain carries TRBV19 and TRBJ2-5; 13 nucleotides align to TRBD2. Germline values: CDR1 LNHDA, CDR2 SQIVND (reference sequence). The CDR3 totals 17 residues. The J segment lost 1 base and the V segment lost 3 bases, leaving 5 bases of the junction unmatched. CDR3 in DNA: TGTGCCAGTAGTATCGGGACTAGCGGGGACGTCCAAGAGACCCAGTACTTC. It encodes CASSIGTSGDVQETQYF.

This clone turned up a few times. The chain joins TRBV6-4 to TRBJ1-5, with TRBD1 matching over 7 bases. The CDR3 length is 16 residues. CDR1 and CDR2 (germline): MRHNA, SNTAGT. V was clipped by 4 bases and J by 3 bases; unmatched bases: 9. The DNA of the CDR3 is TGTGCCAGCAGTGCCGAACCGGGACAGCCCAATCAGCCCCAGCATTTT. Translated: CASSAEPGQPNQPQHF.

CDR3 protein: CASSWVEGGYEQYF. CDR3 in DNA: TGTGCCAGCAGCTGGGTCGAGGGCGGGTACGAGCAGTACTTC. The genes are TRBV7-2 and TRBJ2-7; possibly TRBD2 for D (5 bases). CDR1 and CDR2 from the germline V gene are SGHTA and FQGNSA. Trimming pared 4 bases from V and 4 bases from J, leaving 14 bases between. CDR3 length: 14 amino acids.

The CDR3: CAWSVRDGRADTQYF. CDR3 DNA: TGTGCCTGGAGTGTACGGGATGGACGGGCAGATACGCAGTATTTT. This sequence joins TRBV30 and TRBJ2-3; weak D call: TRBD2 (5 bases). Per the germline V gene, CDR1 is GTSNPN and CDR2 is SVGIG (reference sequence). The CDR3 extends over 15 amino acids. The V end lost 0 bases, the J end lost 4 bases, and 14 bases lay between the germline ends.